The 10 T cell receptor beta chains below come from one sample, sequenced in a study of identifying expanded T cells in peripheral blood. This table comes from immunoSEQ multiplex PCR, and its TCRdb copy is limited to in-frame clones, with some not included. Of over 45,000 clones in the sample, around 81% are singletons; the top ten hold approximately 17%. The sequencing sample was made of blood. All receptors come from a person aged 18 to 70 in good health.

V gene TRBV19 combines with J gene TRBJ2-1; possibly TRBD1 or TRBD2 for D (5 bases each). Germline V gene sequence: CDR1 LNHDA, CDR2 SQIVND (reference sequence). The germline V and J ends were trimmed by 4 bases and 2 bases, with 12 bases remaining between them. CDR3 length equals 15 residues. CDR3 sequence: CASSRGRMTYNEQFF. CDR3 nucleotides: TGTGCCAGTAGTAGGGGACGGATGACCTACAATGAGCAGTTCTTC.

For the CDR3, the DNA is TGTGCCAGCAGCACAGACAGGGCCCGCTCTGGGGCCAACGTCCTGACTTTC. It specifies CASSTDRARSGANVLTF. This chain connects TRBV5-4 to TRBJ2-6, with TRBD1 identical over 7 bases. V gave up 4 bases and J gave up 0 bases; unmatched junction bases: 7. CDR1 is SGHNT, CDR2 YYREEE, per germline (reference sequence). The CDR3 sequence is 17 residues long.

The V gene is TRBV5-1, the J gene TRBJ1-3; perhaps TRBD1 as D (6 bases). Trimming left V 0 bases short and J 4 bases short, with 11 bases between. The CDR3 contains 15 residues. The germline V gene encodes CDR1 SGHRS and CDR2 YFSETQ. The chain's CDR3 is CASSLDRVEGNTIYF. The CDR3 DNA reads as TGCGCCAGCAGCTTGGACAGGGTGGAAGGAAACACCATATATTTT.

V is TRBV18 and J is TRBJ1-6, with D perhaps TRBD1 (5 bases). Trimming cost V 4 bases and J 7 bases, with 20 bases left between them. This CDR3 is 17 amino acids long. Looked up from germline, CDR1 is KGHSH and CDR2 is LQKENI. The CDR3 nucleotides read TGTGCCAGCTCACTCAACATGTTCACAGGCCTCAATTCACCCCTCCACTTT. Protein: CASSLNMFTGLNSPLHF.

V usage is TRBV25-1 and J usage is TRBJ2-5; D remains unclear. CDR1 MGHDK and CDR2 SYGVNS come from the germline V gene. The CDR3 sequence is 12 residues long. V was shortened by 4 bases and J by 2 bases, with 5 bases between the two germline ends. CDR3 sequence reads: CASSGDQETQYF. CDR3 nucleotides: TGTGCCAGCAGTGGGGATCAAGAGACCCAGTACTTC.

The genes are TRBV14 and TRBJ1-2; possible D gene TRBD1, 6 bases. Germline-derived CDR1 and CDR2 are SGHDN and FVKESK. The ends were cut back, 4 bases at V and 10 bases at J, with 22 bases in the middle. CDR3 length: 15 amino acids. CDR3 coding DNA: TGTGCCAGCAGCCGCTACGGGGGGCTTTCTGCGGCCTACACCTTC. Translation gives CASSRYGGLSAAYTF.

J is TRBJ1-4 and V is TRBV5-4; 8 positions match TRBD1. Germline V gene lookup returns CDR1 SGHNT and CDR2 YYREEE (reference sequence). This CDR3 is 15 amino acids long. The V and J ends lost 4 bases and 6 bases, in that order; junction bases with no gene match: 8. DNA for the CDR3: TGTGCCAGCAGCAGCCGGGACAGGAGGGATGAAAAACTGTTTTTT. It specifies CASSSRDRRDEKLFF.

This chain connects TRBV2 to TRBJ1-1; a possible D gene is TRBD1 (6 bases). The CDR3 has 14 amino acids. Germline CDR1 is SNHLY and CDR2 is FYNNEI. V shed 8 bases and J shed 0 bases, with 13 bases lying between them. In DNA, the CDR3 is TGTGCCAGCTCCGTAGGACAGTTGAACACTGAAGCTTTCTTT. Translated: CASSVGQLNTEAFF.

This chain uses TRBV6-5 with TRBJ2-3; tentative D call: TRBD1 (6 bases). With 0 bases removed from V and 4 bases from J, the gap between germline ends came to 14 bases. This CDR3 has 16 amino acids. Germline V gene data show CDR1 as MNHEY and CDR2 as SVGAGI. The CDR3 nucleotides read TGTGCCAGCAGTTACTCGGGTGGGGGCGTTGCAGATACGCAGTATTTT. Residues: CASSYSGGGVADTQYF.

The chain has TRBV6-5 and TRBJ2-2; tentatively, D is TRBD1 or TRBD2 (5 bases each). V lost 6 bases and J 7 bases, leaving 18 bases between the germline ends. Germline-derived CDR1 and CDR2 are MNHEY and SVGAGI. The CDR3 runs to 15 residues. CDR3 nucleotide sequence: TGTGCCAGCAGCCCGACCTGGGGGAAGAGCGGGGAGCTGTTTTTT. Translated, it gives CASSPTWGKSGELFF.